Sequencing of this TCR beta chain was carried out in a study of OX40 agonist ivuxolimab in advanced cancers. General observations from the study: Low normalized T-cell clonal expansion also characterized some of the nonresponders.

On this clone itself: Its antigen remains unidentified.

Clones were read by immunoSEQ multiplex PCR, and TCRdb kept only the in-frame ones, dropping some. Of tens of thousands of clones in the sample, roughly nine tenths were seen once. Sampling times: baseline, cycle 4 day 1, cycle 7 day 1. This CDR3 region has 12 residues. From germline, CDR1 is SGHTA and CDR2 FQGNSA. Trimming took 4 bases from V and 5 from J, leaving 8 bases between them. The sequencing used CD4+ or CD8+ T cells sorted from blood, collected in a trial of the OX40 agonist ivuxolimab. The source is an adult with an advanced solid tumor such as melanoma, head and neck, liver or kidney cancer. The rearrangement joins TRBV7-2 to TRBJ2-5, with D unclear. DNA of the CDR3: TGTGCCAGCAGCTCTCTGGCGGAGACCCAGTACTTC. Its protein product is CASSSLAETQYF.